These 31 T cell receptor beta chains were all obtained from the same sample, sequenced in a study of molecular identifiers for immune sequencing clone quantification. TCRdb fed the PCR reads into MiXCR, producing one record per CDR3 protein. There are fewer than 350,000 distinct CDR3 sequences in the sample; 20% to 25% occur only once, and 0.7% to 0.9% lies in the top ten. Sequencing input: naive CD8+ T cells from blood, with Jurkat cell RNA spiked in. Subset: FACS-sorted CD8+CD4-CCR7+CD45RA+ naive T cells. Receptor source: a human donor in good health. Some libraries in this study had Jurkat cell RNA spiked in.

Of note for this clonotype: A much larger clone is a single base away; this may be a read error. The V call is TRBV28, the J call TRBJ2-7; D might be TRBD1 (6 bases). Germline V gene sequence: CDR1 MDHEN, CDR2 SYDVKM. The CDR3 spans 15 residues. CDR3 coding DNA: TGTGCCAGCAGTTTATGGGGGGCTAACTCCTACGGGCAGTACTTC. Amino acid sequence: CASSLWGANSYGQYF.

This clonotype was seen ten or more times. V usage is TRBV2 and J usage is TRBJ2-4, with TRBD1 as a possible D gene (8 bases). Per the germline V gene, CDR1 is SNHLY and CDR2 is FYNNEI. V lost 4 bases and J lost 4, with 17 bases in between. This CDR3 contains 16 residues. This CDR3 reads CASSAGGAGVKNIQYF. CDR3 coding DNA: TGTGCCAGCAGTGCAGGGGGCGCGGGAGTTAAAAACATTCAGTACTTC.

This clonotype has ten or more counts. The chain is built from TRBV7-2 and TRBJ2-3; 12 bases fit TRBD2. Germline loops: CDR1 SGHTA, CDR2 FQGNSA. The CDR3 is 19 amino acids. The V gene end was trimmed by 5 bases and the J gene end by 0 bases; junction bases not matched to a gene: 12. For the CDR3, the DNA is TGTGCCAGCAGCCAGACTAGCGGGGGCTTCATCCCTAGCACAGATACGCAGTATTTT. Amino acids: CASSQTSGGFIPSTDTQYF. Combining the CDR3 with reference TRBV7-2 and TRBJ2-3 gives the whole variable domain GAGVSQSPSNKVTEKGKDVELRCDPISGHTALYWYRQSLGQGLEFLIYFQGNSAPDKSGLPSDRFSAERTGGSVSTLTIQRTQQEDSAVYLCASSQTSGGFIPSTDTQYFGPGTRLTVL.

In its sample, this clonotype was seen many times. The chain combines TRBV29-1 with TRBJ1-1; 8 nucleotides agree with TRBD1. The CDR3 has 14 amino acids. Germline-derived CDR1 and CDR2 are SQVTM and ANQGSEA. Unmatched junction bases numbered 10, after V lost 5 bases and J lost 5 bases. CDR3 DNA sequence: TGCAGCGTTAGTATCGGGACAGGAACGACTGAAGCTTTCTTT. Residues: CSVSIGTGTTEAFF.

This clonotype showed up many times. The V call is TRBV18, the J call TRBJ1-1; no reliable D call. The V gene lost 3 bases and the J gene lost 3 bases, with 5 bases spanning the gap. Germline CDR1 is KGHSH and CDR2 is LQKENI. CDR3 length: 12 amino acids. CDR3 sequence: CASSPQDTEAFF. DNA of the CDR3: TGTGCCAGCTCACCCCAGGACACTGAAGCTTTCTTT.

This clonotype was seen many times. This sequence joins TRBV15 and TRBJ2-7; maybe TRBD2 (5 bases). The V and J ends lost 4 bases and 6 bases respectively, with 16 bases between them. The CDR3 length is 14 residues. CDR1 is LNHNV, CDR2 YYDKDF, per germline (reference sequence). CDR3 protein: CATSTGGPVFEQYF. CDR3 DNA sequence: TGTGCCACCAGCACTGGAGGCCCAGTTTTCGAGCAGTACTTC.

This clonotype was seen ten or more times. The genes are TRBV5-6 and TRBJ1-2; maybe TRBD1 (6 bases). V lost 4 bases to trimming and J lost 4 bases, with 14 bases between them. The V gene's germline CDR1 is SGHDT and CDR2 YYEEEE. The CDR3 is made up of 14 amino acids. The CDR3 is CASSPTGPLYGYTF. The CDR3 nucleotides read TGTGCCAGCAGCCCGACAGGTCCCCTCTATGGCTACACCTTC.

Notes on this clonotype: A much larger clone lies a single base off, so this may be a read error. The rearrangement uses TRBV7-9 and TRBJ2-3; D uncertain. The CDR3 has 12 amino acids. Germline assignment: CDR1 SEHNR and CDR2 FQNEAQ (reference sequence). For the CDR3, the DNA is TGTGCCGGCAGCCGTTACACAGATACGCAGTATTTT. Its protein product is CAGSRYTDTQYF.

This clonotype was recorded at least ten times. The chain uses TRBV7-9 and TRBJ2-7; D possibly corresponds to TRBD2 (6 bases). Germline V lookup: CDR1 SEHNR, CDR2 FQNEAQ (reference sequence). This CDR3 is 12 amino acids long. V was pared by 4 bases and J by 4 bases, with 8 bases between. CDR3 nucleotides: TGTGCCAGCAGCTCTAGCGAATACGAGCAGTACTTC. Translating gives CASSSSEYEQYF. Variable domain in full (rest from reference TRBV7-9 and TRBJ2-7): DTGVSQNPRHKITKRGQNVTFRCDPISEHNRLYWYRQTLGQGPEFLTYFQNEAQLEKSRLLSDRFSAERPKGSFSTLEIQRTEQGDSAMYLCASSSSEYEQYFGPGTRLTVT.

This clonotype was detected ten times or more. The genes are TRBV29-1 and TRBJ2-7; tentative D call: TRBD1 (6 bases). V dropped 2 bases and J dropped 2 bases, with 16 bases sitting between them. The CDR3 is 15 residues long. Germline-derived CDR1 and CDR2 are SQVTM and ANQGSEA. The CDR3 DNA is TGCAGCGTTGAAATTCCGGGACACCGAACCTACGAGCAGTACTTC. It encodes CSVEIPGHRTYEQYF.

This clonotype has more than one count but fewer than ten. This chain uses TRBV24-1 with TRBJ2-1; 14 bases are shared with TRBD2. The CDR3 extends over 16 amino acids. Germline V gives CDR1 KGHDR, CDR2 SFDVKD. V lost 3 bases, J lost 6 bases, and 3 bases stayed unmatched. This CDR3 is CATSDTGTSGSNEQFF. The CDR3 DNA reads TGTGCCACCAGTGATACCGGGACTAGCGGGAGCAATGAGCAGTTCTTC.

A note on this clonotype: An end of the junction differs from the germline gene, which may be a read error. The CDR3 protein is CASSFGVSDYKTRYF. CDR3 nucleotides: TGTGCCAGCAGTTTCGGGGTTAGCGATTATAAGACCCGGTACTTC. V and J are TRBV12-3 or TRBV12-4 and TRBJ2-5; weak D call: TRBD2 (5 bases). The CDR3 is 15 residues long.

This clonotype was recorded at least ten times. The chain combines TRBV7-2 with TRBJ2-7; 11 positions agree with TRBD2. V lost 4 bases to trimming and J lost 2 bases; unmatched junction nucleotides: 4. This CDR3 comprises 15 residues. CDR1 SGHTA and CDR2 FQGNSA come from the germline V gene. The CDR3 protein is CASSWGLAATYEQYF. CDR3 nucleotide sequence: TGTGCCAGCAGCTGGGGACTAGCGGCGACCTACGAGCAGTACTTC.

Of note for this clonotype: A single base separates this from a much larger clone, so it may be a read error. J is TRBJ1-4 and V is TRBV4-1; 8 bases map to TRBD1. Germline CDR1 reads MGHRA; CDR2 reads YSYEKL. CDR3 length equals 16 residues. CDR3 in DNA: TGCGCCAGCAGCCCACAATACGAACAGGGGGATGAAGAACTGTTTTTT. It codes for CASSPQYEQGDEELFF.

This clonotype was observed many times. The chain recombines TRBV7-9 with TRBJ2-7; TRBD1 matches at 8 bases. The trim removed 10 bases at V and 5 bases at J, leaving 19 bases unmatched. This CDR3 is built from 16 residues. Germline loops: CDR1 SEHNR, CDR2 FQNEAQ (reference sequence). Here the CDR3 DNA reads TGTGCCACCTCCATCGCGGACAGGGTTGCTCCGGACGAGCAGTACTTC. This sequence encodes CATSIADRVAPDEQYF. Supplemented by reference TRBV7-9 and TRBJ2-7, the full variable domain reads DTGVSQNPRHKITKRGQNVTFRCDPISEHNRLYWYRQTLGQGPEFLTYFQNEAQLEKSRLLSDRFSAERPKGSFSTLEIQRTEQGDSAMYLCATSIADRVAPDEQYFGPGTRLTVT.

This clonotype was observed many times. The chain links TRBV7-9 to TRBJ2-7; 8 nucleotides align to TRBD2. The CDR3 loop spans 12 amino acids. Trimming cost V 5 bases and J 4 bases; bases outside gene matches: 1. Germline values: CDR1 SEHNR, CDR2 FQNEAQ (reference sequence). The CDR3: CASSRGGYEQYF. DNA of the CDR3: TGTGCCAGCAGCCGGGGGGGGTACGAGCAGTACTTC.

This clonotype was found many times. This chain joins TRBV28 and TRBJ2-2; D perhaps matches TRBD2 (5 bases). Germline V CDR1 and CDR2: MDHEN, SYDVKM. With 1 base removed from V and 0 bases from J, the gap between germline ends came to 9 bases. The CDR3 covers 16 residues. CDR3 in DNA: TGTGCCAGCAGTTTATTGTACGGGGCGAACACCGGGGAGCTGTTTTTT. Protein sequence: CASSLLYGANTGELFF.

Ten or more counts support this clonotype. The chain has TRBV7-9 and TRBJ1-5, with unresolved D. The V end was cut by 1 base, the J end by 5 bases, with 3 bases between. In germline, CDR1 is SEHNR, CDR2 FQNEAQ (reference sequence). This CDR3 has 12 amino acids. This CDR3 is CASSLDYQPQHF. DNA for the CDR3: TGTGCCAGCAGCTTAGACTATCAGCCCCAGCATTTT.

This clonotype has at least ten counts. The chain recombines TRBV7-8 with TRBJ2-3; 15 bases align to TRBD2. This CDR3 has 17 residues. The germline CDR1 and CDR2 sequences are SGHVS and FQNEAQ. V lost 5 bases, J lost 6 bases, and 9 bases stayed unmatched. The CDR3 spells CASSPGLAGGPSDTQYF. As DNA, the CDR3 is TGTGCCAGCAGCCCGGGACTAGCGGGGGGACCATCCGATACGCAGTATTTT. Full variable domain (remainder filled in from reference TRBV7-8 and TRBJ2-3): GAGVSQSPRYKVAKRGQDVALRCDPISGHVSLFWYQQALGQGPEFLTYFQNEAQLDKSGLPSDRFFAERPEGSVSTLKIQRTQQEDSAVYLCASSPGLAGGPSDTQYFGPGTRLTVL.

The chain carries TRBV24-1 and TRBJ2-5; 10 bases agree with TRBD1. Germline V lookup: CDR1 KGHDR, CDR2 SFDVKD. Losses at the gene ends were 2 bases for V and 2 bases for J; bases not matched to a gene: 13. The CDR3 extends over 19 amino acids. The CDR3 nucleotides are TGTGCCACCAGTGATTCCTGGACAGGGGGAGGAACTCAACAAGAGACCCAGTACTTC. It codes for CATSDSWTGGGTQQETQYF.

In DNA form, the CDR3 reads TGTGCCTGGAGTGTAGGGCCCGGGACAGGGCAGGTAGAGACCCAGTACTTC. It encodes CAWSVGPGTGQVETQYF. The chain links TRBV30 to TRBJ2-5, with 9 bases matching TRBD1. The V and J ends lost 0 bases and 4 bases, in that order; junction bases with no gene match: 12. The CDR3 extends over 17 amino acids. Germline V gives CDR1 GTSNPN, CDR2 SVGIG (reference sequence). Combining the CDR3 with reference TRBV30 and TRBJ2-5 gives the whole variable domain SQTIHQWPATLVQPVGSPLSLECTVEGTSNPNLYWYRQAAGRGLQLLFYSVGIGQISSEVPQNLSASRPQDRQFILSSKKLLLSDSGFYLCAWSVGPGTGQVETQYFGPGTRLLVL.

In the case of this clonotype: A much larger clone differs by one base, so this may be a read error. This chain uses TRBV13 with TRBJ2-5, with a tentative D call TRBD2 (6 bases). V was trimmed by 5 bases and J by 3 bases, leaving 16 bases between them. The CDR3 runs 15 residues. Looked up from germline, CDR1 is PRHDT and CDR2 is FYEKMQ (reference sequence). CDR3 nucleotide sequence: TGTGCCAGCAGCAGAGATAACTCGGGGGAAGAGACCCAGTACTTC. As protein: CASSRDNSGEETQYF.

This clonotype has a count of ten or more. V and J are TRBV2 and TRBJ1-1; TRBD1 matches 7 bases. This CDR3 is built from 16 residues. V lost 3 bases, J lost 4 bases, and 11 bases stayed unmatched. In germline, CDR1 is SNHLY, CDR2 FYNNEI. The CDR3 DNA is TGTGCCAGCAGTGATGAGACAGGGTCCAGGTTCACTGAAGCTTTCTTT. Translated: CASSDETGSRFTEAFF.

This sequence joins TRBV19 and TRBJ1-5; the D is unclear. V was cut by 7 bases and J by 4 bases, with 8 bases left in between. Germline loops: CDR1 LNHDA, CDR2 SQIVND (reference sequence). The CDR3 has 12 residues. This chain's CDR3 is CASKGGNQPQHF. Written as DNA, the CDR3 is TGTGCCAGTAAAGGTGGGAATCAGCCCCAGCATTTT.

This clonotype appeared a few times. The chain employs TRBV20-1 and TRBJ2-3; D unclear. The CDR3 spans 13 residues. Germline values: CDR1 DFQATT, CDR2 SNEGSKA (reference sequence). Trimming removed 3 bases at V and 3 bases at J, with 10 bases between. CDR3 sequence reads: CSASLLLTDTQYF. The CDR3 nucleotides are TGCAGTGCTAGCTTACTTCTGACAGATACGCAGTATTTT.

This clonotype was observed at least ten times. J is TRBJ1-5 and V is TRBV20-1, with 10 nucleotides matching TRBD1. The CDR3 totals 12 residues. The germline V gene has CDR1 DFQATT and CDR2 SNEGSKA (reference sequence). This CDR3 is CSGQGVEQPQHF. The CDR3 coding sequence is TGCAGCGGACAGGGGGTCGAGCAGCCCCAGCATTTT.

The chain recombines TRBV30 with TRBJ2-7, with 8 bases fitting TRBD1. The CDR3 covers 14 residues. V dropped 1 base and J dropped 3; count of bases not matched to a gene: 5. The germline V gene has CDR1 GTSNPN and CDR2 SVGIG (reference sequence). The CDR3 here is CAWSATGVYYEQYF. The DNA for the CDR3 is TGTGCCTGGAGTGCGACAGGGGTTTACTACGAGCAGTACTTC.

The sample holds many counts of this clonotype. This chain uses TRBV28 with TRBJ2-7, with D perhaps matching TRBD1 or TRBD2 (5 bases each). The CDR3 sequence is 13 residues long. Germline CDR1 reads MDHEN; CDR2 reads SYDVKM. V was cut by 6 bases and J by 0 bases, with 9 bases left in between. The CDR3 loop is CASSRGNSYEQYF. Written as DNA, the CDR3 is TGTGCCAGCAGCCGGGGCAACTCCTACGAGCAGTACTTC.

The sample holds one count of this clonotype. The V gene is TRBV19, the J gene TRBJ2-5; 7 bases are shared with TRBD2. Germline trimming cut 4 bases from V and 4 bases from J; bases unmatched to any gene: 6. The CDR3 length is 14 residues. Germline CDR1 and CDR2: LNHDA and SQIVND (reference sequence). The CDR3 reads CASSTSGISETQYF. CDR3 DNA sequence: TGTGCCAGTAGTACCAGCGGGATCTCAGAGACCCAGTACTTC.

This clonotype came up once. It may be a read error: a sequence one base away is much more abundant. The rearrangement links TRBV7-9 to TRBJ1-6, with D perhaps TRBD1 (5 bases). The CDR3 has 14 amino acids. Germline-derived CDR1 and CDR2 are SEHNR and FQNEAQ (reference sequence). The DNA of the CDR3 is TGTGCCAGCTGCTTAGGGCAGGGCCGCTCACCCCTCCACTTT. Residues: CASCLGQGRSPLHF.

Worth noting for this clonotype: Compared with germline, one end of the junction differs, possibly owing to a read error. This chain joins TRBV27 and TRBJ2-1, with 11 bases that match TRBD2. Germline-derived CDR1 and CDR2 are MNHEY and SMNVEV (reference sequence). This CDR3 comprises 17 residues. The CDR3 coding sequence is TGTGCCGGCAGTTTATCGTTGGGACTAGCGGACTACAATGAGCAGTTCTTC. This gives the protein CAGSLSLGLADYNEQFF.